A selection of T cell receptor beta chains follows, all from one sample in a study of T cell responses to AZD1222 COVID-19 vaccine. Sequencing was performed with immunoSEQ multiplex PCR; in TCRdb, only in-frame clones are kept and a portion is missing. The sample includes some 120,000 clones, about 85% of them seen just once. The material was peripheral blood, obtained on day 0 of AZD1222 vaccination. The receptors stem from an adult in good health. Each CDR3 is given with its conserved first and last residue. The D gene is left open where the match is weak. Not every row has a clone size; where given, it reads once, few, many or a size class.

CDR3 protein	CDR3 DNA	V gene	J gene	clone size	D gene
CASSLTGHQPQHF	TGTGCCAGCAGTTTAACCGGGCATCAGCCCCAGCATTTT	TRBV28	TRBJ1-5	NA	NA
CASTATSQETQYF	TGTGCCAGCACCGCGACCAGCCAAGAGACCCAGTACTTC	TRBV12-3/TRBV12-4	TRBJ2-5	NA	NA
CAIKYREEGEAFF	TGTGCCATCAAGTACAGGGAGGAGGGTGAAGCTTTCTTT	TRBV10-3	TRBJ1-1	NA	NA
CATSSPRQGRGQPQHF	TGTGCCACCAGCAGCCCCAGACAGGGAAGGGGTCAGCCCCAGCATTTT	TRBV15	TRBJ1-5	NA	TRBD1
CASSLLVFSDGAYEQYF	TGTGCCAGCAGTTTATTAGTTTTTTCCGACGGAGCCTACGAGCAGTACTTC	TRBV28	TRBJ2-7	NA	NA
CARTGDYGYTF	TGCGCCAGGACAGGAGACTATGGCTACACCTTC	TRBV23-1	TRBJ1-2	NA	NA
CASSQVRTGELFF	TGTGCCAGCAGCCAAGTTCGGACCGGGGAGCTGTTTTTT	TRBV3-1/TRBV3-2	TRBJ2-2	NA	NA
CASSPAGGLAGGREQYF	TGTGCCAGCAGCCCAGCTGGGGGACTAGCGGGAGGTCGCGAGCAGTACTTC	TRBV7-9	TRBJ2-7	NA	TRBD2
CASSIDTTNYGYTF	TGTGCCAGTAGTATAGATACGACTAACTATGGCTACACCTTC	TRBV19	TRBJ1-2	NA	NA
CASSPPDASWNTEAFF	TGTGCCAGCAGCCCCCCCGACGCGAGCTGGAACACTGAAGCTTTCTTT	TRBV13	TRBJ1-1	NA	NA
CASSWGSDTEAFF	TGTGCCAGCAGCTGGGGGTCAGACACTGAAGCTTTCTTT	TRBV13	TRBJ1-1	NA	NA
CASSQNRGGDTEAFF	TGTGCCAGCAGCCAAAACAGGGGAGGGGACACTGAAGCTTTCTTT	TRBV3-1/TRBV3-2	TRBJ1-1	NA	TRBD1
CASSHSGKADTQYF	TGTGCCAGCAGCCATAGCGGGAAAGCCGATACGCAGTATTTT	TRBV28	TRBJ2-3	NA	TRBD2
CASRETGGLSGNTIYF	TGTGCCAGCAGGGAGACAGGGGGCCTCTCTGGAAACACCATATATTTT	TRBV28	TRBJ1-3	once	TRBD1
CASSPDGIYNEQFF	TGCGCCAGCAGCCCGGACGGGATTTACAATGAGCAGTTCTTC	TRBV5-1	TRBJ2-1	NA	NA
CASSMFGNLGTEAFF	TGTGCCAGTAGTATGTTTGGGAATTTAGGTACTGAAGCTTTCTTT	TRBV19	TRBJ1-1	NA	NA
CATSRDLRGTGGSDTQYF	TGTGCCACCAGCAGAGATCTTCGCGGGACAGGGGGGTCAGATACGCAGTATTTT	TRBV15	TRBJ2-3	NA	TRBD1
CASSQSDYGYTF	TGTGCCAGCAGCCAATCCGATTATGGCTACACCTTC	TRBV3-1/TRBV3-2	TRBJ1-2	NA	NA
CASSTLAGAYNEQFF	TGTGCCAGCAGCACACTAGCGGGGGCCTACAATGAGCAGTTCTTC	TRBV7-2	TRBJ2-1	NA	TRBD2
CATSDSGTGGKEQYF	TGTGCCACCAGTGATTCCGGGACAGGGGGCAAGGAGCAGTACTTC	TRBV24-1	TRBJ2-7	NA	TRBD1
CASSYRPGGEAFF	TGTGCCAGCAGTTACCGCCCGGGGGGTGAAGCTTTCTTT	TRBV6-5	TRBJ1-1	few	NA
CASSPHRPQDRNEQFF	TGTGCCAGCAGTCCCCACCGGCCTCAAGACCGTAATGAGCAGTTCTTC	TRBV27	TRBJ2-1	NA	NA
CASRTSGGYGYTF	TGTGCCAGCAGGACCAGCGGAGGCTATGGCTACACCTTC	TRBV27	TRBJ1-2	few	NA
CASSPDSSNQPQHF	TGCGCCAGCAGCCCCGACAGTAGCAATCAGCCCCAGCATTTT	TRBV5-1	TRBJ1-5	NA	NA
CASSFEWGEQFF	TGTGCCAGCAGCTTCGAGTGGGGTGAGCAGTTCTTC	TRBV7-9	TRBJ2-1	NA	NA
CASSHRDRKSEAFF	TGTGCCAGCAGCCACCGGGACAGGAAATCTGAAGCTTTCTTT	TRBV3-1/TRBV3-2	TRBJ1-1	NA	TRBD1
CASSPWTGGRDYGYTF	TGTGCCAGCAGTCCCTGGACAGGGGGAAGGGACTATGGCTACACCTTC	TRBV27	TRBJ1-2	NA	TRBD1
CASSLSGFRVEQYF	TGTGCCAGCAGTTTATCAGGGTTCCGTGTTGAGCAGTACTTC	TRBV27	TRBJ2-7	few	NA
CASSENPGGSNQPQHF	TGTGCCAGCAGTGAAAACCCAGGGGGGTCCAATCAGCCCCAGCATTTT	TRBV6-1	TRBJ1-5	NA	TRBD1
CASSVANTANEKLFF	TGTGCCAGCAGCGTAGCTAACACGGCTAATGAAAAACTGTTTTTT	TRBV9	TRBJ1-4	once	NA
CASSQGGGANEKLFF	TGTGCCAGCAGCCAAGGCGGGGGTGCTAATGAAAAACTGTTTTTT	TRBV3-1/TRBV3-2	TRBJ1-4	NA	NA
CASSLRGGGMNTEAFF	TGTGCCAGCAGTTTACGGGGAGGAGGCATGAACACTGAAGCTTTCTTT	TRBV27	TRBJ1-1	once	NA
CASSDRDLWSLSNEKLFF	TGTGCCAGCAGCGACAGGGACCTCTGGTCCCTTTCTAATGAAAAACTGTTTTTT	TRBV2	TRBJ1-4	NA	TRBD1
CATSSDQSGTGKDGELFF	TGTGCCACCAGCAGCGACCAGTCCGGGACAGGGAAGGACGGGGAGCTGTTTTTT	TRBV15	TRBJ2-2	NA	TRBD1
CASSVITEGTEAFF	TGTGCCAGCAGCGTAATCACGGAGGGCACTGAAGCTTTCTTT	TRBV9	TRBJ1-1	NA	NA
CASSLGHYQETQYF	TGTGCCAGCAGCTTGGGTCATTACCAAGAGACCCAGTACTTC	TRBV5-6	TRBJ2-5	NA	NA
CATSAGGVTEAFF	TGTGCCACCAGTGCCGGGGGGGTTACTGAAGCTTTCTTT	TRBV24-1	TRBJ1-1	NA	NA
CASSLTGGDTDTQYF	TGTGCCAGCAGCCTTACAGGGGGGGACACAGATACGCAGTATTTT	TRBV13	TRBJ2-3	NA	NA
CASSSDAFRYGYTF	TGCGCCAGCAGCTCGGACGCCTTCCGCTATGGCTACACCTTC	TRBV5-1	TRBJ1-2	NA	NA
CASRRTGNTEAFF	TGTGCCAGCAGGCGGACGGGGAACACTGAAGCTTTCTTT	TRBV6-4	TRBJ1-1	once	NA
CASSSSRDGNTEAFF	TGTGCCAGCAGCTCATCCCGGGACGGGAACACTGAAGCTTTCTTT	TRBV9	TRBJ1-1	once	NA
CASSTDRDQPQHF	TGTGCCAGCAGCACCGACAGAGATCAGCCCCAGCATTTT	TRBV7-6	TRBJ1-5	NA	NA
CASSLGLGLAVRETQYF	TGTGCCAGCAGCTTGGGCCTCGGACTAGCGGTAAGGGAGACCCAGTACTTC	TRBV5-6	TRBJ2-5	NA	TRBD2
CATSDGLRTLSTDTQYF	TGTGCCACCAGTGATGGGCTCAGGACACTTAGCACAGATACGCAGTATTTT	TRBV24-1	TRBJ2-3	NA	NA
CAWSSNRANQPQHF	TGTGCCTGGAGCTCAAACAGGGCTAATCAGCCCCAGCATTTT	TRBV30	TRBJ1-5	NA	NA
CASSGDGGANQPQHF	TGTGCCAGCAGCGGGGATGGGGGGGCGAATCAGCCCCAGCATTTT	TRBV9	TRBJ1-5	NA	NA
CASSLDGQGGYTF	TGCGCCAGCAGCTTGGACGGTCAAGGCGGCTACACCTTC	TRBV5-1	TRBJ1-2	NA	NA
CASSLRQASRYNEQFF	TGTGCCAGCAGCCTGCGACAGGCCTCTCGCTACAATGAGCAGTTCTTC	TRBV3-1/TRBV3-2	TRBJ2-1	NA	NA
CASSETNMGNTIYF	TGTGCCAGCAGTGAAACAAATATGGGAAACACCATATATTTT	TRBV6-1	TRBJ1-3	NA	NA